Below are 17 T cell receptor beta chains sequenced from a single sample in a study of cytomegalovirus exposure and HLA in healthy donors. Researchers ran the PCR with 60 Vbeta and 13 Jbeta primers. TCRdb's copy holds only in-frame clones and misses some; the assay was immunoSEQ multiplex PCR. The repertoire holds approximately 120,000 clones, more than 15% seen once, with roughly 2.7% in the top ten. Sequenced: PBMCs. The receptors were sampled from a female donor in good health and CMV-seropositive.

The chain has TRBV27 and TRBJ1-4; D remains ambiguous. The CDR3 covers 15 residues. The V and J ends lost 3 bases and 3 bases respectively, with 11 bases between them. The germline V gene encodes CDR1 MNHEY and CDR2 SMNVEV (reference sequence). The CDR3: CASSLVGGPNEKLFF. CDR3 coding DNA: TGTGCCAGCAGTTTGGTGGGAGGACCTAATGAAAAACTGTTTTTT.

This clone was picked up a small number of times. The chain combines TRBV28 with TRBJ1-2; D might be TRBD1 (5 bases). Germline V gene sequence: CDR1 MDHEN, CDR2 SYDVKM. V was cut by 1 base and J by 7 bases, with 13 bases left in between. The CDR3 covers 14 residues. The DNA for the CDR3 is TGTGCCAGCAGTTTATCCCGCCGGGGGGTTGGCTACACCTTC. Amino acid sequence: CASSLSRRGVGYTF.

This clone has just a few counts. This chain uses TRBV5-4 with TRBJ2-5; TRBD1 might be the D (5 bases). Trimming pared 0 bases from V and 1 base from J, leaving 7 bases between. The CDR3 sequence is 14 residues long. From germline, CDR1 is SGHNT and CDR2 YYREEE (reference sequence). CDR3 sequence reads: CASSLATVQETQYF. CDR3 bases: TGTGCCAGCAGCTTGGCGACAGTCCAAGAGACCCAGTACTTC.

This clone appeared a few times. The chain uses TRBV18 and TRBJ1-2; 12 positions agree with TRBD1. V shed 8 bases and J 4 bases; nucleotides not matched to a gene: 11. The CDR3 has 16 residues. Germline V gene sequence: CDR1 KGHSH, CDR2 LQKENI. CDR3 protein: CASTTGQGAPIYGYTF. CDR3 nucleotides: TGTGCCAGCACGACGGGACAGGGGGCGCCGATCTATGGCTACACCTTC.

This clone was observed a handful of times. This chain joins TRBV6-5 and TRBJ2-3; D is perhaps TRBD2 (6 bases). The germline V gene encodes CDR1 MNHEY and CDR2 SVGAGI. The length of the CDR3 is 15 residues. Deletions cut 0 bases from V and 5 bases from J, with 12 bases between. Written as DNA, the CDR3 is TGTGCCAGCAGTTACTCTGGGGGAGGAGGAGATACGCAGTATTTT. It codes for CASSYSGGGGDTQYF.

This clone was observed a few times. The chain uses TRBV5-1 and TRBJ1-6, with 9 bases that match TRBD1. The CDR3 extends over 17 amino acids. V lost 3 bases and J lost 0; bases outside the gene matches: 4. CDR1 and CDR2 (germline): SGHRS, YFSETQ. DNA for the CDR3: TGCGCCAGCAGCTCGGACAGGGGTGCCTCCTATAATTCACCCCTCCACTTT. Translating it yields CASSSDRGASYNSPLHF.

The chain links TRBV6-6 to TRBJ2-2; D is unresolved. The CDR3 is 16 amino acids. Trimming stripped 2 bases from V and 3 bases from J, with 13 bases between. CDR1 is MNHNY, CDR2 SVGAGI, per germline (reference sequence). The DNA of the CDR3 is TGTGCCAGCAGTTACGGCAGTGGCTTGGACACCGGGGAGCTGTTTTTT. Its translation is CASSYGSGLDTGELFF.

A few counts support this clone. The V and J genes are TRBV29-1 and TRBJ2-1; maybe TRBD2 (6 bases). The CDR3 is 14 amino acids. V lost 1 base, J lost 15 bases, and 22 bases lay in between. The germline CDR1 and CDR2 sequences are SQVTM and ANQGSEA. The CDR3 is CSVEGSGLFSYRFF. The DNA of the CDR3 is TGCAGCGTTGAAGGATCTGGACTATTTTCCTATCGGTTCTTC.

The chain combines TRBV6-6 with TRBJ1-2; 7 nucleotides agree with TRBD1. Germline V gene data show CDR1 as MNHNY and CDR2 as SVGAGI (reference sequence). V lost 10 bases to trimming and J lost 0 bases; unmatched junction nucleotides: 11. This CDR3 is built from 15 residues. Written as DNA, the CDR3 is TGTGCCACTCCGGGACAGAGCGGCTCTAACTATGGCTACACCTTC. It translates to CATPGQSGSNYGYTF.

This rearrangement joins TRBV7-8 to TRBJ1-1; D possibly corresponds to TRBD1 (6 bases). This CDR3 contains 16 residues. From germline, CDR1 is SGHVS and CDR2 FQNEAQ. The germline V and J ends were trimmed by 1 base and 0 bases, with 12 bases remaining between them. CDR3 in amino acids: CASSLGPGVMNTEAFF. CDR3 nucleotide sequence: TGTGCCAGCAGCTTAGGGCCAGGGGTCATGAACACTGAAGCTTTCTTT. Looking up the rest from reference TRBV7-8 and TRBJ1-1 gives the full variable domain: GAGVSQSPRYKVAKRGQDVALRCDPISGHVSLFWYQQALGQGPEFLTYFQNEAQLDKSGLPSDRFFAERPEGSVSTLKIQRTQQEDSAVYLCASSLGPGVMNTEAFFGQGTRLTVV.

This clone was counted only a few times. This sample also contains other DNA sequences that code for the same CDR3. The chain combines TRBV7-2 with TRBJ2-1, with TRBD2 identical over 9 bases. Germline V gives CDR1 SGHTA, CDR2 FQGNSA. V lost 3 bases, J lost 0 bases, and 0 bases stayed unmatched. CDR3 size: 15 residues. The CDR3 DNA is TGTGCCAGCAGCTTTAGCGGGAGCTCCTACAATGAGCAGTTCTTC. Protein sequence: CASSFSGSSYNEQFF.

This sequence joins TRBV2 and TRBJ2-3; D gene uncertain. The CDR3 length is 12 residues. V lost 5 bases to trimming and J lost 6 bases, with 9 bases between them. The germline gives CDR1 SNHLY, CDR2 FYNNEI. Written as DNA, the CDR3 is TGTGCCAGCAGTTTACGAGTTGATACGCAGTATTTT. The encoded protein is CASSLRVDTQYF.

This clone turned up a few times. The chain links TRBV27 to TRBJ2-3; 9 bases fit TRBD2. The CDR3 is made up of 16 amino acids. The junction had 8 bases not matched to a gene; V was cut back by 7 bases and J by 0 bases. CDR1 and CDR2 from the germline V gene are MNHEY and SMNVEV (reference sequence). The DNA of the CDR3 is TGTGCCAGCACCCAAGCGGGAGGCCTAAGCACAGATACGCAGTATTTT. It encodes CASTQAGGLSTDTQYF.

V and J are TRBV11-3 and TRBJ2-7; D unresolved. Germline V CDR1 and CDR2: SGHNT, YENEEA. This CDR3 spans 10 amino acids. Trimming took 5 bases from V and 5 from J, leaving 4 bases between them. The CDR3 nucleotides are TGTGCCAGCAGCCCCGACGAGCAGTACTTC. Encoded protein: CASSPDEQYF.

The gene calls are TRBV7-9 and TRBJ2-7, with D possibly being TRBD1 (6 bases). Germline V gene lookup returns CDR1 SEHNR and CDR2 FQNEAQ (reference sequence). Trimming took off 5 bases at V and 3 bases at J, with 11 bases between the two ends. The CDR3 covers 13 residues. CDR3 in DNA: TGTGCCAGCAGCCTACAGGGAATCTACGAGCAGTACTTC. Translated, it gives CASSLQGIYEQYF.

The V and J genes are TRBV27 and TRBJ1-4; a weak D match, TRBD1 (5 bases). The V and J ends lost 2 bases and 8 bases respectively, with 12 bases between them. CDR3 size: 14 residues. CDR1 and CDR2 (germline): MNHEY, SMNVEV (reference sequence). Written as DNA, the CDR3 is TGTGCCAGCAGTTTAAGACAGCCCTGGGAAAAACTGTTTTTT. Its protein is CASSLRQPWEKLFF. The whole variable domain, filled in from reference TRBV27 and TRBJ1-4, reads EAQVTQNPRYLITVTGKKLTVTCSQNMNHEYMSWYRQDPGLGLRQIYYSMNVEVTDKGDVPEGYKVSRKEKRNFPLILESPSPNQTSLYFCASSLRQPWEKLFFGSGTQLSVL.

The J gene is TRBJ2-7, the V gene TRBV7-6, with 10 bases that match TRBD1. The germline gives CDR1 SGHVS, CDR2 FNYEAQ. The CDR3 has 14 amino acids. V shed 3 bases and J 4 bases; nucleotides not matched to a gene: 3. The CDR3, as DNA: TGTGCCAGCAGCTTGGGACAGGGGATTTACGAGCAGTACTTC. This codes for CASSLGQGIYEQYF.